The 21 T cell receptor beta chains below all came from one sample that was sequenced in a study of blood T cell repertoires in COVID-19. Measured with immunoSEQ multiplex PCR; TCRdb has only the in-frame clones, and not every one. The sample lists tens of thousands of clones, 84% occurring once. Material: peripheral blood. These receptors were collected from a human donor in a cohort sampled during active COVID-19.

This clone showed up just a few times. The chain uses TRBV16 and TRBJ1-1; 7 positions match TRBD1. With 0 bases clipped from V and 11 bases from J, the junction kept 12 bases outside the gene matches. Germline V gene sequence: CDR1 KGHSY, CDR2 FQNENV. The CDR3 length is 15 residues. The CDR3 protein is CASSQSDRASHPAFF. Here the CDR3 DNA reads TGTGCCAGCAGCCAATCCGACAGGGCTTCACACCCTGCTTTCTTT.

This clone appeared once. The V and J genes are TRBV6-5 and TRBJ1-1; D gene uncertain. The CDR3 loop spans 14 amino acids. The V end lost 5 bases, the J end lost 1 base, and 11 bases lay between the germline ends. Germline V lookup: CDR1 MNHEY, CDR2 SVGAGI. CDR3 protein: CASSNRESNTEAFF. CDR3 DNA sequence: TGTGCCAGCAGTAACCGGGAATCGAACACTGAAGCTTTCTTT.

DNA for the CDR3: TGTGCCAGCAGCCCAGGGGCGGGGGGGCCGGTAGATACGCAGTATTTT. Its protein product is CASSPGAGGPVDTQYF. V is TRBV11-2 and J is TRBJ2-3; 9 bases line up with TRBD2. Looked up from germline, CDR1 is SGHAT and CDR2 is FQNNGV. J gave up 5 bases and V 5 bases, and 11 bases lay outside the gene matches. The CDR3 is 16 residues long.

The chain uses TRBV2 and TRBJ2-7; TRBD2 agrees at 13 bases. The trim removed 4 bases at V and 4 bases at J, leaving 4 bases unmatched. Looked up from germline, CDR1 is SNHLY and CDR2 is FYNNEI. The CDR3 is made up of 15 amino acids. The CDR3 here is CASSGGLAGKYEQYF. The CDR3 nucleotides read TGTGCCAGCAGTGGGGGACTAGCGGGGAAGTACGAGCAGTACTTC.

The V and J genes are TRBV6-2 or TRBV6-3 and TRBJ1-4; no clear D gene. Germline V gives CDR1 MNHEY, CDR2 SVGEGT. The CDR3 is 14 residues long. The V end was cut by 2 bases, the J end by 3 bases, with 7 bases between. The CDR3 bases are TGTGCCAGCAGTTACACTACGCCTAATGAAAAACTGTTTTTT. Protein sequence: CASSYTTPNEKLFF.

As DNA, the CDR3 is TGTGCCAGCTCACCCTACGTCCTAGCGGGGGGGCCTGGTACGCAGTATTTT. This sequence encodes CASSPYVLAGGPGTQYF. V is TRBV18 and J is TRBJ2-3; 12 bases are a match to TRBD2. Germline-derived CDR1 and CDR2 are KGHSH and LQKENI. The J segment lost 8 bases and the V segment lost 3 bases, leaving 12 bases of the junction unmatched. This CDR3 has 17 amino acids.

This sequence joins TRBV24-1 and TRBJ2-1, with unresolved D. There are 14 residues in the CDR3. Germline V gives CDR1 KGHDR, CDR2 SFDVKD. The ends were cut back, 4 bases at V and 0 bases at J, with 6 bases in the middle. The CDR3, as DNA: TGTGCCACCAGTGAAAAGAGCTCCTACAATGAGCAGTTCTTC. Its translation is CATSEKSSYNEQFF.

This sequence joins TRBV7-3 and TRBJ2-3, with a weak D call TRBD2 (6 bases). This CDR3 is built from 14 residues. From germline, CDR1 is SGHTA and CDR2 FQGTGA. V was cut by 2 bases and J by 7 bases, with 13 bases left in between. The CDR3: CASSLALGRNTQYF. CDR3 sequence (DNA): TGTGCCAGCAGCTTAGCCCTAGGGAGGAATACGCAGTATTTT.

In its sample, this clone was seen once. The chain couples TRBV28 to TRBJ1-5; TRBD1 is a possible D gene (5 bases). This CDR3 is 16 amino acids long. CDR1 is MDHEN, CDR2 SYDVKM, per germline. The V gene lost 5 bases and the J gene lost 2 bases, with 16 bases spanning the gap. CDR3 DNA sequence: TGTGCCAGCAGTATACTCAGGGCCGTCGGCAATCAGCCCCAGCATTTT. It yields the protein CASSILRAVGNQPQHF.

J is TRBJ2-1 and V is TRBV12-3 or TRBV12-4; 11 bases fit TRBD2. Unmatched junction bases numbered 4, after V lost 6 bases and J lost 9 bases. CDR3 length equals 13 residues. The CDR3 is CASRTSGVGEQFF. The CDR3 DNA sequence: TGTGCCAGCAGGACTAGCGGGGTTGGTGAGCAGTTCTTC.

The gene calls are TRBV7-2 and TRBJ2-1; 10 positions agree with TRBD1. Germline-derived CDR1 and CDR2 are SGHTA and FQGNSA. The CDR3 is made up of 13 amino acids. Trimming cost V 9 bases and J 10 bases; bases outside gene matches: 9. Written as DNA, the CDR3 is TGTGCCAGTGGGGACAGGGGCCTACGAGAGCAGTTCTTC. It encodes CASGDRGLREQFF.

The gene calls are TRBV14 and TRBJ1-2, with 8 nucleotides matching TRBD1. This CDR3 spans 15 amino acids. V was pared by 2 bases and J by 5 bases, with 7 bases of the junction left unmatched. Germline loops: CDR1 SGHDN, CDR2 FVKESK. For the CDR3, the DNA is TGTGCCAGCAGCCAACGTCCAGGGGGCCTATATGGCTACACCTTC. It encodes CASSQRPGGLYGYTF. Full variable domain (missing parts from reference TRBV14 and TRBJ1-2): EAGVTQFPSHSVIEKGQTVTLRCDPISGHDNLYWYRRVMGKEIKFLLHFVKESKQDESGMPNNRFLAERTGGTYSTLKVQPAELEDSGVYFCASSQRPGGLYGYTFGSGTRLTVV.

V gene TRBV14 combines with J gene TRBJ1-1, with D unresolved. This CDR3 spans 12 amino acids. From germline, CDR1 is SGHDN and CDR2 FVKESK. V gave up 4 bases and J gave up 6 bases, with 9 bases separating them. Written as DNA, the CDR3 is TGTGCCAGCAGCCGACATACAGCTGAAGCTTTCTTT. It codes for CASSRHTAEAFF. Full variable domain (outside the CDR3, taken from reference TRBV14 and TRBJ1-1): EAGVTQFPSHSVIEKGQTVTLRCDPISGHDNLYWYRRVMGKEIKFLLHFVKESKQDESGMPNNRFLAERTGGTYSTLKVQPAELEDSGVYFCASSRHTAEAFFGQGTRLTVV.

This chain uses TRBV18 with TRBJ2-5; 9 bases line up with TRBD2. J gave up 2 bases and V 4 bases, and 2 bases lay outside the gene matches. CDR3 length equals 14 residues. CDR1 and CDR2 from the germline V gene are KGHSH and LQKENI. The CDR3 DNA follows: TGTGCCAGCTCACGGACTAGCGCACAAGAGACCCAGTACTTC. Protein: CASSRTSAQETQYF.

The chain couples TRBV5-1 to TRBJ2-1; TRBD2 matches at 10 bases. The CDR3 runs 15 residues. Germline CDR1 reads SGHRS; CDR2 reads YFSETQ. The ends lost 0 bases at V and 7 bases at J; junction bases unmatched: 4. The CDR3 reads CASSLVAGGPNEQFF. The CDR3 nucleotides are TGCGCCAGCAGCTTGGTAGCGGGGGGTCCTAATGAGCAGTTCTTC. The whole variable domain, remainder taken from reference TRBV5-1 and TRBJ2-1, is KAGVTQTPRYLIKTRGQQVTLSCSPISGHRSVSWYQQTPGQGLQFLFEYFSETQRNKGNFPGRFSGRQFSNSRSEMNVSTLELGDSALYLCASSLVAGGPNEQFFGPGTRLTVL.

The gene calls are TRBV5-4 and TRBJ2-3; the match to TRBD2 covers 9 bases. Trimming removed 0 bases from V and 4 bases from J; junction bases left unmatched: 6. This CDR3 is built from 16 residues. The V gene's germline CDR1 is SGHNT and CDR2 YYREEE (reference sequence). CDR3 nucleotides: TGTGCCAGCAGCTTGGCCGGCGGGGGGGCAGCAGATACGCAGTATTTT. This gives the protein CASSLAGGGAADTQYF.

The CDR3 DNA reads TGTGCCTGGAGCACTTCCAGCAATCAGCCCCAGCATTTT. This gives the protein CAWSTSSNQPQHF. The chain links TRBV30 to TRBJ1-5; D remains ambiguous. The CDR3 is 13 amino acids. The V gene's germline CDR1 is GTSNPN and CDR2 SVGIG (reference sequence). With 3 bases removed from V and 1 base from J, the gap between germline ends came to 7 bases.

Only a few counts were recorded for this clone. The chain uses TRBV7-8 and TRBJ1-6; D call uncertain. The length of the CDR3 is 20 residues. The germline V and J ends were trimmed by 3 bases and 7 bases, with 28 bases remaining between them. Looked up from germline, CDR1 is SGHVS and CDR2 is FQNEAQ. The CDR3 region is CASSFYSSGLGRGKNSPLHF. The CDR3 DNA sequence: TGTGCCAGCAGCTTTTACTCGAGTGGACTGGGCCGAGGGAAAAATTCACCCCTCCACTTT.

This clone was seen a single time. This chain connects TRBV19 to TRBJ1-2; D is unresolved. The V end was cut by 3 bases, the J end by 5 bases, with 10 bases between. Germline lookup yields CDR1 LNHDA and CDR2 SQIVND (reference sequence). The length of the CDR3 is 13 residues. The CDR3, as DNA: TGTGCCAGTAGTATGCCGGGCGGGTATGGCTACACCTTC. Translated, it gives CASSMPGGYGYTF.

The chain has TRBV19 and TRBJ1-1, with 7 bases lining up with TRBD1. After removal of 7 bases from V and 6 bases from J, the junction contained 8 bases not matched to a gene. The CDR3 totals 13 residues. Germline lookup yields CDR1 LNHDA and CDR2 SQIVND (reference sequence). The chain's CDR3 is CASTHRGLPEAFF. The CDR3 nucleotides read TGTGCCAGTACCCACAGGGGTTTACCTGAAGCTTTCTTT.

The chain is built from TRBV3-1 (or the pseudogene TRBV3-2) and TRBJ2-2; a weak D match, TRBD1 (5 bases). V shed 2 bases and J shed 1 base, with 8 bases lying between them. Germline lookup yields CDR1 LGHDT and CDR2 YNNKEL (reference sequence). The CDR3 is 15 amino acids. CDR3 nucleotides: TGTGCCAGCAGCCAACACGACAGGAACACCGGGGAGCTGTTTTTT. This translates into CASSQHDRNTGELFF.